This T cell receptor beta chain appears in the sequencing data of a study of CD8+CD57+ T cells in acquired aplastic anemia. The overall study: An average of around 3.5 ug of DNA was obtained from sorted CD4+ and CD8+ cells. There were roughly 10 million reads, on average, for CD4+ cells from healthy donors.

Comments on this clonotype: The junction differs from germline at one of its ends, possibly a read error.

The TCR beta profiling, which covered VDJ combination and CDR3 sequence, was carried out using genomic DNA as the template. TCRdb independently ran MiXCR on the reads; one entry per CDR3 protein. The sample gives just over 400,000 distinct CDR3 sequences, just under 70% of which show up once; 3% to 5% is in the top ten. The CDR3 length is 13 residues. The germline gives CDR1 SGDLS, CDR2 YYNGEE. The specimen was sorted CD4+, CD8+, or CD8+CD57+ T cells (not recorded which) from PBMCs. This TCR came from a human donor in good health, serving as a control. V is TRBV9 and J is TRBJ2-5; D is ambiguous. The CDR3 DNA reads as TGTGCCAGCAGTGGGATAAGACAAGGGACCCAGTACTTC. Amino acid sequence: CASSGIRQGTQYF.